Below, 15 T cell receptor beta chains from the same sample are listed, as sequenced in a study of T-cell reconstitution after alpha-beta-depleted transplantation in children. Researchers prepared the TCRbeta library using unique molecular identifiers, the study reports. TCRdb used MiXCR to reprocess the PCR reads, holding one entry per CDR3 protein. The repertoire includes about 78,000 distinct CDR3 sequences, 14% of them detected once, and around a quarter sits in the top ten. Sequencing used PBMCs, mostly from graft donor cells, obtained 180 days after TCRalphabeta/CD19-depleted stem cell transplant. These receptors originate from a male patient between 2 and 15 years old who had a stem cell transplant for acute lymphoblastic leukemia, so the T cells may come from the graft donor.

The genes are TRBV11-2 and TRBJ2-2, with D unresolved. The CDR3 loop spans 12 amino acids. Trimming took off 1 base at V and 8 bases at J, with 5 bases between the two ends. Germline CDR1 and CDR2: SGHAT and FQNNGV. The CDR3, as DNA: TGTGCCAGCAGCTTAGCCGGGGGGGAGCTGTTTTTT. Translating it yields CASSLAGGELFF. The complete variable domain, with remaining parts taken from reference TRBV11-2 and TRBJ2-2, reads EAGVAQSPRYKIIEKRQSVAFWCNPISGHATLYWYQQILGQGPKLLIQFQNNGVVDDSQLPKDRFSAERLKGVDSTLKIQPAKLEDSAVYLCASSLAGGELFFGEGSRLTVL.

This clonotype was picked up many times. V and J are TRBV30 and TRBJ2-1; D perhaps matches TRBD2 (7 bases). CDR1 and CDR2 from the germline V gene are GTSNPN and SVGIG (reference sequence). V was pared by 4 bases and J by 7 bases, with 11 bases between. CDR3 length: 12 amino acids. CDR3 region: CAWKGGANEQFF. CDR3 bases: TGTGCCTGGAAAGGGGGGGCGAATGAGCAGTTCTTC.

This rearrangement joins TRBV12-5 to TRBJ1-1; D is perhaps TRBD1 (6 bases). The V end was cut by 1 base, the J end by 10 bases, with 10 bases between. Germline CDR1 is LGHNT and CDR2 is FRNRAP. This CDR3 contains 12 residues. The CDR3 DNA follows: TGTGCTAGTGGTTTGGACCGACAGGTAGCTTTCTTT. Amino acid sequence: CASGLDRQVAFF.

The V gene is TRBV7-9, the J gene TRBJ2-4; 11 nucleotides agree with TRBD2. Per germline, CDR1 SEHNR and CDR2 FQNEAQ (reference sequence). The V and J ends lost 5 bases and 0 bases, in that order; junction bases with no gene match: 3. This CDR3 comprises 16 residues. The CDR3 sequence: CASSPGTSGAKNIQYF. In nucleotides, the CDR3 is TGTGCCAGCAGCCCTGGGACTAGCGGAGCCAAAAACATTCAGTACTTC.

This chain connects TRBV7-2 to TRBJ2-7; D assignment may be TRBD1 or TRBD2 (5 bases each). The V end lost 2 bases, the J end lost 4 bases, and 12 bases lay between the germline ends. Germline V gene data show CDR1 as SGHTA and CDR2 as FQGNSA. This CDR3 is built from 14 residues. CDR3 nucleotides: TGTGCCAGCAGCTTACGAGGGGCGCTTTACGAGCAGTACTTC. Translated: CASSLRGALYEQYF.

There are a few counts of this clonotype. Written as DNA, the CDR3 is TGTGCCAGCAGTTTGGATCAGGGTCCTTATGGGACTGAAGCTTTCTTT. Amino acid sequence: CASSLDQGPYGTEAFF. This chain joins TRBV28 and TRBJ1-1, with D perhaps TRBD1 (5 bases). Germline CDR1 reads MDHEN; CDR2 reads SYDVKM. The V gene lost 3 bases and the J gene lost 5 bases, with 19 bases spanning the gap. The CDR3 runs 16 residues.

This clonotype was seen only a few times. The rearrangement joins TRBV3-1 to TRBJ1-1; tentative D call: TRBD1 (6 bases). Deletions cut 4 bases from V and 1 base from J, with 13 bases between. The CDR3 has 15 amino acids. The germline gives CDR1 LGHDT, CDR2 YNNKEL (reference sequence). The CDR3 is CASSRGHSGNTEAFF. The CDR3 DNA sequence: TGTGCCAGCAGCCGGGGACACTCGGGGAACACTGAAGCTTTCTTT.

Only a few counts were recorded for this clonotype. The rearrangement joins TRBV12-3 or TRBV12-4 to TRBJ1-6; unclear D gene. Trimming removed 1 base at V and 5 bases at J, with 6 bases between. CDR3 length: 14 amino acids. The chain's CDR3 is CASSLGANNSPLHF. The CDR3 DNA is TGTGCCAGCAGTTTAGGGGCTAATAATTCACCCCTCCACTTT.

The CDR3 DNA is TGTGCCAGCAGTTTATCGGGGCCTTACAATGAGCAGTTCTTC. Protein sequence: CASSLSGPYNEQFF. This chain uses TRBV27 with TRBJ2-1, with TRBD1 as a possible D gene (5 bases). The V end lost 0 bases, the J end lost 4 bases, and 7 bases lay between the germline ends. Germline assignment: CDR1 MNHEY and CDR2 SMNVEV (reference sequence). There are 14 residues in the CDR3.

V gene TRBV10-3 combines with J gene TRBJ2-5; 7 bases line up with TRBD1. Germline V gives CDR1 ENHRY, CDR2 SYGVKD. V lost 3 bases and J lost 2; bases outside the gene matches: 9. The CDR3 runs 16 residues. CDR3 DNA: TGTGCCATCAGTGAATGGACAGGCCTTCGGCAAGAGACCCAGTACTTC. The encoded protein is CAISEWTGLRQETQYF.

This chain uses TRBV5-6 with TRBJ1-2; no reliable D call. Trimming removed 0 bases from V and 6 bases from J, with 9 bases in between. There are 13 residues in the CDR3. The germline V gene encodes CDR1 SGHDT and CDR2 YYEEEE. The CDR3 DNA reads TGTGCCAGCAGCTTGGACGATCTCAATGGCTACACCTTC. Amino acid sequence: CASSLDDLNGYTF.

The chain employs TRBV20-1 and TRBJ2-5, with a weak D call TRBD2 (5 bases). Germline CDR1 and CDR2: DFQATT and SNEGSKA (reference sequence). The germline V and J ends were trimmed by 0 bases and 2 bases, with 19 bases remaining between them. This CDR3 has 17 residues. The chain's CDR3 is CSAREMVGKRTQETQYF. As DNA, the CDR3 is TGCAGTGCTAGAGAGATGGTGGGAAAGAGGACTCAAGAGACCCAGTACTTC.

This clonotype was seen at least ten times. This chain uses TRBV20-1 with TRBJ2-5, with D unclear. Deletions cut 6 bases from V and 4 bases from J, with 12 bases between. Germline-derived CDR1 and CDR2 are DFQATT and SNEGSKA (reference sequence). The CDR3 is 12 amino acids. The CDR3 nucleotides read TGCAGTGCCGGCAGCAGACCAGAGACCCAGTACTTC. It encodes CSAGSRPETQYF.

In its sample, this clonotype was seen many times. The chain carries TRBV11-1 and TRBJ2-7, with TRBD2 matching 12 bases. Looked up from germline, CDR1 is SGHAT and CDR2 is FQDESV (reference sequence). CDR3 length: 21 residues. With 3 bases clipped from V and 5 bases from J, the junction kept 23 bases outside the gene matches. CDR3 DNA sequence: TGTGCCAGCAGCTTTGTGGGCAGGGGGCCCTCTCTAGCGGGAGGGCTCCACGAGCAGTACTTC. Protein: CASSFVGRGPSLAGGLHEQYF.

This clonotype was recorded a few times. CDR3 sequence: CASSWGANTEAFF. CDR3 sequence (DNA): TGCGCCAGCAGCTGGGGGGCTAACACTGAAGCTTTCTTT. This chain links TRBV5-1 with TRBJ1-1; maybe TRBD1 (6 bases). The CDR3 has 13 amino acids. CDR1 and CDR2 (germline): SGHRS, YFSETQ. V dropped 3 bases and J dropped 2 bases, with 8 bases sitting between them.